One and the same sample provided the 6 T cell receptor beta chains below, sequenced in a study of blood T cell repertoires in COVID-19. Only in-frame clones appear in the TCRdb table, and some are missing; sequencing was by immunoSEQ multiplex PCR. The sample holds 200,000 to 300,000 clones, 85% to 90% seen once. Sequenced sample: peripheral blood. These receptors all come from a woman in her forties who had recovered from COVID-19.

The gene calls are TRBV19 and TRBJ1-5, with D tentatively TRBD1 (6 bases). The V end was cut by 4 bases, the J end by 2 bases, with 18 bases between. CDR3 length equals 17 residues. The germline CDR1 and CDR2 sequences are LNHDA and SQIVND (reference sequence). CDR3 in amino acids: CASSRILQGGGNQPQHF. The CDR3 DNA follows: TGTGCCAGTAGTAGAATCCTACAGGGAGGGGGCAATCAGCCCCAGCATTTT.

The chain combines TRBV5-6 with TRBJ1-2; D uncertain. This CDR3 spans 11 amino acids. Germline CDR1 SGHDT, CDR2 YYEEEE. V was cut by 5 bases and J by 5 bases, with 7 bases left in between. As DNA, the CDR3 is TGTGCCAGCAGGCGGACTTATGGCTACACCTTC. Translation gives CASRRTYGYTF.

This clone has just one count. V is TRBV6-5 and J is TRBJ1-5; unclear D gene. Trimming cost V 0 bases and J 4 bases, with 10 bases left between them. Germline V gives CDR1 MNHEY, CDR2 SVGAGI. CDR3 length: 15 residues. CDR3 bases: TGTGCCAGCAGTTACTCGCACAGCCCGAATCAGCCCCAGCATTTT. Amino acids: CASSYSHSPNQPQHF.

In its sample, this clone was seen a few times. The chain recombines TRBV9 with TRBJ1-3, with TRBD1 identical over 9 bases. The CDR3 totals 12 residues. Germline CDR1 and CDR2: SGDLS and YYNGEE. Trimming cost V 3 bases and J 9 bases; bases outside gene matches: 1. Here the CDR3 DNA reads TGTGCCAGCAGCGAGGACAGGGGCACCATATATTTT. Translation: CASSEDRGTIYF.

The rearrangement uses TRBV27 and TRBJ2-1; weak D call: TRBD2 (5 bases). The CDR3 totals 16 residues. V was trimmed by 2 bases and J by 4 bases, leaving 15 bases between them. CDR1 is MNHEY and CDR2 is SMNVEV in the germline V gene (reference sequence). The CDR3 protein is CASSLPPGRGYNEQFF. CDR3 sequence (DNA): TGTGCCAGCAGTTTACCCCCGGGGAGAGGTTACAATGAGCAGTTCTTC.

V gene TRBV4-2 combines with J gene TRBJ1-1; TRBD1 matches at 9 bases. The CDR3 runs 17 residues. The V gene end was trimmed by 4 bases and the J gene end by 2 bases; junction bases not matched to a gene: 11. Per germline, CDR1 LGHNA and CDR2 YNFKEQ. The CDR3 reads CASSRQGGGWANTEAFF. The CDR3 DNA follows: TGTGCCAGCAGCCGACAGGGGGGAGGTTGGGCAAACACTGAAGCTTTCTTT.